The entry that follows covers one TCR beta chain sequence. Its specificity is not known. The donors, nominally healthy at sampling, likely had unrecorded immune exposures. The PCR made use of 60 Vbeta and 13 Jbeta primers. Produced via immunoSEQ multiplex PCR; TCRdb's table is partial and in-frame only. The sample has 40,000 or so clones. This sample stems from a study of cytomegalovirus exposure and HLA in healthy donors. Study-wide findings and caveats: It was shown in a later analysis that HLA-associated TCR beta chains were more clonally expanded than other, equally common chains. In a later analysis, donors in an Asian-associated ancestry cluster reportedly had fewer N-insertions in productive TCRs than the cohort mean. Productive rates of about 87% or about 30% were seen for most TCR beta V segments in an earlier analysis.

This TCR was sampled from a male donor in good health and CMV-seronegative. Sequenced: PBMCs.

CDR3 in amino acids: CASSQESQGRRYGYTF. For the CDR3, the DNA is TGCGCCAGCAGCCAAGAATCGCAGGGGAGAAGGTATGGCTACACCTTC. This rearrangement joins TRBV4-1 to TRBJ1-2, with D perhaps TRBD1 (6 bases). Trimming took 0 bases from V and 5 from J, leaving 16 bases between them. The CDR3 runs 16 residues. Per germline, CDR1 MGHRA and CDR2 YSYEKL.